The 10 T cell receptor beta chains in this list originate from one sample, sequenced in a study of OX40 agonist ivuxolimab in advanced cancers. This table comes from immunoSEQ multiplex PCR, and its TCRdb copy is limited to in-frame clones, with some not included. The profile shows roughly 75,000 clones, around 90% of them singletons. Material: CD4+ or CD8+ T cells sorted from blood, obtained in a trial of the OX40 agonist ivuxolimab. The source of these receptors is an adult with an advanced solid tumor such as melanoma, head and neck, liver or kidney cancer.

In regard to this clone: An end of the junction differs from the germline gene, which may be a read error. V and J are TRBV27 and TRBJ2-7, with D perhaps TRBD1 (6 bases). The CDR3 runs to 14 residues. Germline V lookup: CDR1 MNHEY, CDR2 SMNVEV (reference sequence). For the CDR3, the DNA is TGTGCCAGCAGTCCTGGAGACAGGCTTCTCCTCGAGGACTTC. Protein: CASSPGDRLLLEDF.

The chain combines TRBV19 with TRBJ2-7; D gene ambiguous. The germline V and J ends were trimmed by 4 bases and 3 bases, with 10 bases remaining between them. This CDR3 region has 13 residues. Germline V gene sequence: CDR1 LNHDA, CDR2 SQIVND (reference sequence). Here the CDR3 reads CASSTGRSYEQYF. The CDR3 DNA reads as TGTGCCAGTAGTACCGGACGGAGCTACGAGCAGTACTTC.

The chain links TRBV28 to TRBJ1-2, with D possibly TRBD1 on 5 matching bases. V lost 6 bases to trimming and J lost 1 base, with 9 bases between them. The V gene's germline CDR1 is MDHEN and CDR2 SYDVKM. The CDR3 runs 13 residues. CDR3 in DNA: TGTGCCAGCAGCCCCGACAGTAACTATGGCTACACCTTC. Its translation is CASSPDSNYGYTF.

The V gene is TRBV19, the J gene TRBJ2-1, with 7 bases identical to TRBD1. The trim removed 10 bases at V and 4 bases at J, leaving 10 bases unmatched. CDR1 and CDR2 (germline): LNHDA, SQIVND (reference sequence). This CDR3 has 14 residues. The CDR3 DNA reads as TGTGCCACCACAGGGGCTAGCAGATACAATGAGCAGTTCTTC. Translated: CATTGASRYNEQFF.

This clone was found once. The chain recombines TRBV28 with TRBJ2-3; TRBD1 might be the D (5 bases). V gave up 5 bases and J gave up 2 bases, with 14 bases separating them. This CDR3 has 15 amino acids. Germline lookup yields CDR1 MDHEN and CDR2 SYDVKM. CDR3 sequence reads: CASSPRGPITDTQYF. The CDR3 nucleotides are TGTGCCAGCAGTCCTAGGGGCCCGATCACAGATACGCAGTATTTT.

This chain links TRBV28 with TRBJ2-5; 7 bases align to TRBD2. Germline assignment: CDR1 MDHEN and CDR2 SYDVKM. The CDR3 is 14 residues long. V gave up 6 bases and J gave up 2 bases; unmatched junction bases: 6. The CDR3 sequence is CASSSPGGQETQYF. The CDR3 DNA reads as TGTGCCAGCAGCTCCCCGGGGGGTCAAGAGACCCAGTACTTC. Supplemented by reference TRBV28 and TRBJ2-5, the full variable domain reads DVKVTQSSRYLVKRTGEKVFLECVQDMDHENMFWYRQDPGLGLRLIYFSYDVKMKEKGDIPEGYSVSREKKERFSLILESASTNQTSMYLCASSSPGGQETQYFGPGTRLLVL.

V is TRBV29-1 and J is TRBJ2-5, with 7 bases matching TRBD2. This CDR3 region has 12 residues. V lost 3 bases and J lost 3; bases outside the gene matches: 1. The germline V gene encodes CDR1 SQVTM and CDR2 ANQGSEA. Here the CDR3 DNA reads TGCAGCGTTGATGGGGGGGAAGAGACCCAGTACTTC. It is translated as CSVDGGEETQYF.

The V gene is TRBV19, the J gene TRBJ2-7, with TRBD1 as a possible D gene (6 bases). Germline lookup yields CDR1 LNHDA and CDR2 SQIVND (reference sequence). CDR3 size: 13 residues. V was clipped by 6 bases and J by 2 bases, with 11 bases between them. In DNA form, the CDR3 reads TGTGCCAGTAGCGGACAGACGACCTACGAGCAGTACTTC. It encodes CASSGQTTYEQYF.

The J gene is TRBJ2-3, the V gene TRBV5-6, with D maybe TRBD2 (6 bases). This CDR3 has 14 amino acids. The V gene's germline CDR1 is SGHDT and CDR2 YYEEEE. With 1 base removed from V and 3 bases from J, the gap between germline ends came to 9 bases. CDR3 residues: CASSLFGGTDTQYF. Here the CDR3 DNA reads TGTGCCAGCAGCTTGTTCGGGGGAACAGATACGCAGTATTTT.

The chain uses TRBV28 and TRBJ2-2; D perhaps matches TRBD2 (7 bases). The CDR3 has 15 residues. Trimming removed 7 bases from V and 3 bases from J, with 15 bases in between. Germline CDR1 MDHEN, CDR2 SYDVKM. CDR3 amino acids: CASIPEGGYTGELFF. CDR3 nucleotide sequence: TGTGCCAGCATTCCCGAGGGGGGGTACACCGGGGAGCTGTTTTTT. The entire variable domain, with the rest obtained from reference TRBV28 and TRBJ2-2, is as follows: DVKVTQSSRYLVKRTGEKVFLECVQDMDHENMFWYRQDPGLGLRLIYFSYDVKMKEKGDIPEGYSVSREKKERFSLILESASTNQTSMYLCASIPEGGYTGELFFGEGSRLTVL.